These 20 T cell receptor beta chains were sequenced from one sample in a study of control samples from healthy donors and cancer patients. Measured with immunoSEQ multiplex PCR; TCRdb has only the in-frame clones, and not every one. Of 90,000 or so clones listed, roughly nine tenths are singletons. Sequenced sample: blood. The receptors were sampled from a woman between 45 and 65 years old in good health.

J is TRBJ1-1 and V is TRBV7-9; no definite D call. The germline V and J ends were trimmed by 5 bases and 5 bases, with 15 bases remaining between them. CDR3 length: 14 residues. The germline V gene has CDR1 SEHNR and CDR2 FQNEAQ (reference sequence). As DNA, the CDR3 is TGTGCCAGCAGCCCCGAGTCCATCCGGACTGAAGCTTTCTTT. Protein product: CASSPESIRTEAFF.

In this sample, this clone turned up once. The chain joins TRBV7-6 to TRBJ2-2, with TRBD2 identical over 7 bases. J lost 6 bases, V lost 5 bases, and 6 bases had no gene match. The CDR3 length is 14 residues. Germline V gene lookup returns CDR1 SGHVS and CDR2 FNYEAQ. The CDR3 nucleotides read TGTGCCAGCAGCGAAAACGGGGGGTCCGGGGAGCTGTTTTTT. It is translated as CASSENGGSGELFF.

The chain couples TRBV6-2 or TRBV6-3 to TRBJ2-2; TRBD1 matches 8 bases. The CDR3 is made up of 17 amino acids. From germline, CDR1 is MNHEY and CDR2 SVGEGT. The ends lost 2 bases at V and 5 bases at J; junction bases unmatched: 10. The CDR3 protein is CASSYASGTGRTGELFF. The CDR3 region has the DNA TGTGCCAGCAGTTACGCTTCCGGGACAGGTAGAACCGGGGAGCTGTTTTTT.

The chain links TRBV2 to TRBJ1-2, with 8 bases aligning to TRBD1. CDR1 is SNHLY and CDR2 is FYNNEI in the germline V gene. J lost 8 bases, V lost 4 bases, and 3 bases had no gene match. The CDR3 covers 12 residues. DNA for the CDR3: TGTGCCAGCAGTGTGACAGGGGTGGGCTACACCTTC. It translates to CASSVTGVGYTF.

The chain joins TRBV5-5 to TRBJ2-7; a possible D gene is TRBD2 (6 bases). Trimming pared 4 bases from V and 1 base from J, leaving 12 bases between. CDR1 and CDR2 (germline): SGHKS, YYEKEE (reference sequence). CDR3 size: 14 residues. The DNA of the CDR3 is TGTGCCAGCAGCCTTGTGGGGAGGTCCTACGAGCAGTACTTC. Translation gives CASSLVGRSYEQYF.

This chain connects TRBV11-3 to TRBJ2-1; TRBD2 is a possible D gene (6 bases). V was shortened by 4 bases and J by 0 bases, with 19 bases between the two germline ends. Looked up from germline, CDR1 is SGHNT and CDR2 is YENEEA. CDR3 length: 18 amino acids. CDR3 amino acids: CASSSSVMRDSSYNEQFF. The CDR3 coding sequence is TGTGCCAGCAGCTCTTCGGTTATGCGGGACTCCTCCTACAATGAGCAGTTCTTC. Drawing the rest from reference TRBV11-3 and TRBJ2-1, the complete variable domain is EAGVVQSPRYKIIEKKQPVAFWCNPISGHNTLYWYLQNLGQGPELLIRYENEEAVDDSQLPKDRFSAERLKGVDSTLKIQPAELGDSAVYLCASSSSVMRDSSYNEQFFGPGTRLTVL.

This chain links TRBV7-3 with TRBJ1-2; TRBD1 is a possible D gene (5 bases). The CDR3 extends over 15 amino acids. The germline gives CDR1 SGHTA, CDR2 FQGTGA. With 5 bases removed from V and 0 bases from J, the gap between germline ends came to 13 bases. DNA for the CDR3: TGTGCCAGCAGCCTCGGGACGGAAACTAACTATGGCTACACCTTC. Its protein is CASSLGTETNYGYTF.

The chain has TRBV5-1 and TRBJ2-7; 12 nucleotides line up with TRBD1. The CDR3 contains 14 residues. V lost 2 bases to trimming and J lost 6 bases; unmatched junction nucleotides: 3. Germline CDR1 is SGHRS and CDR2 is YFSETQ. The CDR3 region has the DNA TGCGCCAGCAGCTTTGGGACAGGGGGCAGCGAGCAGTACTTC. Its translation: CASSFGTGGSEQYF.

The chain employs TRBV7-2 and TRBJ1-1, with D maybe TRBD1 (5 bases). CDR3 size: 13 residues. Germline V gives CDR1 SGHTA, CDR2 FQGNSA. V lost 5 bases and J lost 4, with 11 bases in between. CDR3 in amino acids: CASSVGVTTEAFF. The DNA of the CDR3 is TGTGCCAGCAGCGTAGGGGTAACCACTGAAGCTTTCTTT.

The CDR3 DNA is TGTGCCAGCAGTCCCTTAGCGGTTTCCTACGAGCAGTACTTC. Encoded protein: CASSPLAVSYEQYF. J is TRBJ2-7 and V is TRBV27; TRBD2 is a possible D gene (6 bases). Germline V gives CDR1 MNHEY, CDR2 SMNVEV (reference sequence). V was cut by 5 bases and J by 1 base, with 12 bases left in between. The length of the CDR3 is 14 residues.

The rearrangement uses TRBV4-2 and TRBJ2-2; TRBD1 agrees at 12 bases. The CDR3 consists of 16 residues. Germline V lookup: CDR1 LGHNA, CDR2 YNFKEQ. V lost 4 bases, J lost 6 bases, and 6 bases stayed unmatched. The CDR3 protein is CASSLPGQGAAGELFF. DNA for the CDR3: TGTGCCAGCAGCCTACCGGGACAGGGGGCGGCCGGGGAGCTGTTTTTT.

The chain couples TRBV4-3 to TRBJ2-5; TRBD1 agrees at 9 bases. V shed 1 base and J 1 base; nucleotides not matched to a gene: 4. Germline V CDR1 and CDR2: LGHNA, YSLEER. This CDR3 spans 16 amino acids. CDR3 in DNA: TGCGCCAGCAGCCAAGGAGGGGACAGGGCCCAAGAGACCCAGTACTTC. Its protein product is CASSQGGDRAQETQYF.

The chain couples TRBV5-6 to TRBJ1-2, with D possibly matching TRBD1 (5 bases). V dropped 0 bases and J dropped 7 bases, with 7 bases sitting between them. This CDR3 spans 12 amino acids. Per the germline V gene, CDR1 is SGHDT and CDR2 is YYEEEE. The CDR3 here is CASSLGGRGYTF. CDR3 DNA: TGTGCCAGCAGCTTGGGGGGCCGTGGCTACACCTTC.

In nucleotides, the CDR3 is TGTGCCAGCAGTTTTGGTGAGCGGGTGGGGGGCTACAATGAGCAGTTCTTC. Translated: CASSFGERVGGYNEQFF. The genes are TRBV5-4 and TRBJ2-1, with D perhaps TRBD2 (6 bases). Trimming removed 5 bases from V and 3 bases from J, with 21 bases in between. CDR3 size: 17 residues. Looked up from germline, CDR1 is SGHNT and CDR2 is YYREEE (reference sequence).

The rearrangement links TRBV6-5 to TRBJ1-1; D not certain. Germline V lookup: CDR1 MNHEY, CDR2 SVGAGI. Trimming removed 3 bases from V and 1 base from J, with 9 bases in between. The CDR3 consists of 14 residues. CDR3 region: CASSYYKGNTEAFF. CDR3 sequence (DNA): TGTGCCAGCAGTTATTATAAGGGGAACACTGAAGCTTTCTTT.

This chain connects TRBV7-2 to TRBJ2-1, with D unresolved. This CDR3 is 15 amino acids long. V lost 3 bases and J lost 0, with 9 bases in between. Per the germline V gene, CDR1 is SGHTA and CDR2 is FQGNSA. The CDR3: CASSFGSSSYNEQFF. CDR3 in DNA: TGTGCCAGCAGCTTTGGGTCTAGCTCCTACAATGAGCAGTTCTTC.

In this sample, this clone turned up a few times. The gene calls are TRBV4-2 and TRBJ2-1; TRBD2 matches at 16 bases. Germline-derived CDR1 and CDR2 are LGHNA and YNFKEQ. The CDR3 is made up of 16 amino acids. Trimming at V came to 4 bases and at J to 10 bases, leaving 7 bases not matched to a gene. The CDR3: CASSPGLAGGPKEQFF. In DNA form, the CDR3 reads TGTGCCAGCAGCCCGGGACTAGCGGGAGGGCCTAAGGAGCAGTTCTTC.

The chain has TRBV3-1 (or the pseudogene TRBV3-2) and TRBJ1-1, with a tentative D call TRBD1 (5 bases). The CDR3 loop spans 15 amino acids. Germline V gene data show CDR1 as LGHDT and CDR2 as YNNKEL (reference sequence). V was cut by 0 bases and J by 1 base, with 9 bases left in between. The CDR3 region is CASSQDTQGNTEAFF. The CDR3, as DNA: TGTGCCAGCAGCCAAGATACCCAGGGGAACACTGAAGCTTTCTTT.

This chain joins TRBV7-3 and TRBJ2-3; D perhaps matches TRBD1 (6 bases). Per germline, CDR1 SGHTA and CDR2 FQGTGA. CDR3 length: 14 residues. The ends were cut back, 4 bases at V and 1 base at J, with 9 bases in the middle. CDR3 loop: CASSYRQGTDTQYF. CDR3 nucleotides: TGTGCCAGCAGCTATAGACAGGGCACAGATACGCAGTATTTT.

This clone was recorded once. This rearrangement joins TRBV14 to TRBJ2-7; possibly TRBD1 or TRBD2 for D (7 bases each). This CDR3 is 16 amino acids long. Deletions cut 2 bases from V and 1 base from J, with 15 bases between. Germline V CDR1 and CDR2: SGHDN, FVKESK. CDR3 sequence: CASSQPGEGASYEQYF. CDR3 in DNA: TGTGCCAGCAGCCAACCAGGGGAGGGGGCGTCCTACGAGCAGTACTTC.